The T cell receptor (beta chain) described here comes from a study of shared clonotypes between healthy human individuals. Findings and caveats of the study: Shared clonotypes: approximately 5.3% naive CD4, around 4% naive CD8, 2.3% memory CD4, about 0.4% memory CD8.

This table comes from immunoSEQ multiplex PCR, and its TCRdb copy is limited to in-frame clones, with some not included. The repertoire includes roughly 2.1 million clones, under 95% of them detected once, and more than 1.5% sits in the top ten. Naive CD8 cells, CD45RO-negative and positively selected for CCR7, excluded terminally differentiated effector memory CD45RA+ cells. The CDR3 extends over 16 amino acids. Germline CDR1 and CDR2: MNHEY and SMNVEV (reference sequence). V lost 0 bases and J 3 bases, leaving 15 bases between the germline ends. As concerns this clone: Its antigen is undetermined.

V is TRBV27 and J is TRBJ2-7, with D possibly TRBD2 on 5 matching bases. This TCR came from a man aged 18 to 35 in good health. Some clones in this sample may be carry-over from other donors' samples. The sequencing sample was made of naive CD8+ T cells from PBMCs. The CDR3 is CASSLSSSGSRYEQYF. In DNA form, the CDR3 reads TGTGCCAGCAGTTTATCGTCATCGGGGTCCCGCTACGAGCAGTACTTC.